This T cell receptor (beta chain) is from a study of blood T cell repertoires in COVID-19. About the study: The cDNA or gDNA used as material had been derived from T cells, B-cell-depleted T cells, or PBMCs.

The V end lost 5 bases, the J end lost 2 bases, and 15 bases lay between the germline ends. The CDR3 runs to 15 residues. Germline V gene data show CDR1 as SGHAT and CDR2 as FQNNGV. In terms of age and location, participants ranged from roughly 18 to 90 years and lived in about two dozen US areas. The recovered donors of Cohort 3 showed two negative PCRs, clearance, or symptom resolution. Method: immunoSEQ multiplex PCR; TCRdb's copy keeps in-frame clones and lacks some. The table lists hundreds of thousands of clones, about 87% of them singletons, with around 10% in the top ten. The sequencing sample was made of PBMCs or T cells enriched from blood (not recorded which). The rearrangement joins TRBV11-2 to TRBJ1-2; D possibly corresponds to TRBD1 (5 bases). The receptor's source is a woman aged 18-35 years who had recovered from COVID-19. In DNA form, the CDR3 reads TGTGCCAGCAGCGCCATTAGGGGTAGGAACTATGGCTACACCTTC. As protein: CASSAIRGRNYGYTF. Supplemented by reference TRBV11-2 and TRBJ1-2, the full variable domain reads EAGVAQSPRYKIIEKRQSVAFWCNPISGHATLYWYQQILGQGPKLLIQFQNNGVVDDSQLPKDRFSAERLKGVDSTLKIQPAKLEDSAVYLCASSAIRGRNYGYTFGSGTRLTVV.